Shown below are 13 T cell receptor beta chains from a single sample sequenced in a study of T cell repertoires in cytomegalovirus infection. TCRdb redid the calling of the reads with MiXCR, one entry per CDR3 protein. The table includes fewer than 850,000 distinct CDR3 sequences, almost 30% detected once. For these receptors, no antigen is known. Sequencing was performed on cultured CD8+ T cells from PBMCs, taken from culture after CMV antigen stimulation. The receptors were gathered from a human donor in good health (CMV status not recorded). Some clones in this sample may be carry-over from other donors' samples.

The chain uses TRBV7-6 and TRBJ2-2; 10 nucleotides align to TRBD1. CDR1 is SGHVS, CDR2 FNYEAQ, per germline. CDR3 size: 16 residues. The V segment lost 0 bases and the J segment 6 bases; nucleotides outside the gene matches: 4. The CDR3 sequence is CASSLAETGGAGELFF. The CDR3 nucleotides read TGTGCCAGCAGCTTAGCGGAGACAGGGGGCGCCGGGGAGCTGTTTTTT.

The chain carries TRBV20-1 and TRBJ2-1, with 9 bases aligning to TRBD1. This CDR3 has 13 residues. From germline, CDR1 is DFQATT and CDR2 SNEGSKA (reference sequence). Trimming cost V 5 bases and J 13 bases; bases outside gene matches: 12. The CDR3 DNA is TGCAGTGCTCGCAGCTCGACAGGGGGAAAACAGTTCTTC. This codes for CSARSSTGGKQFF.

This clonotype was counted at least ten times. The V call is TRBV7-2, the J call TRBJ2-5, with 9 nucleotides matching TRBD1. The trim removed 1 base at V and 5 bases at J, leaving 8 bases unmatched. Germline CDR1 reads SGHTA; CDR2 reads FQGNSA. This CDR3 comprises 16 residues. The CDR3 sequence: CASSLEDRGWGETQYF. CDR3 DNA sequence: TGTGCCAGCAGCTTAGAGGACAGGGGTTGGGGGGAGACCCAGTACTTC.

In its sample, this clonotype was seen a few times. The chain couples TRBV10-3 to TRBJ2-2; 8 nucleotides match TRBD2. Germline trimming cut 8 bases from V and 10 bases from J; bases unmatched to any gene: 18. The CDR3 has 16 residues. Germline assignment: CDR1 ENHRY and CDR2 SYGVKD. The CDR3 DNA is TGTGCCATCGGAAGCGTTCTAGCGGGTGTTCCCGTGGAGCTGTTTTTT. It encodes CAIGSVLAGVPVELFF.

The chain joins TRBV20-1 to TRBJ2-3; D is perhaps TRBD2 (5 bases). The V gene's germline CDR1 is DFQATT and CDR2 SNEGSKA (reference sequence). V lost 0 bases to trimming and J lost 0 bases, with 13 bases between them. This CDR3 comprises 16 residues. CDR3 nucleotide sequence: TGCAGTGCTAGAGATAGGGAGCTCCCCAGCACAGATACGCAGTATTTT. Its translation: CSARDRELPSTDTQYF.

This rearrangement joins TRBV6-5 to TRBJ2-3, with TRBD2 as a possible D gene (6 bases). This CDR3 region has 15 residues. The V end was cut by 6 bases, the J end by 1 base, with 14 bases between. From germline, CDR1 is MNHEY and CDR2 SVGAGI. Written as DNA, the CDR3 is TGTGCCAGCAGCGGACTATTAGATCGCACAGATACGCAGTATTTT. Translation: CASSGLLDRTDTQYF.

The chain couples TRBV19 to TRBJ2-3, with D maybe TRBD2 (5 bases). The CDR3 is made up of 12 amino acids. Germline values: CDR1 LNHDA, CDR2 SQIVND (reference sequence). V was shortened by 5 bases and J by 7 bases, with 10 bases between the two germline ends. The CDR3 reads CASSHGEHTQYF. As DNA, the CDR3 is TGTGCCAGTAGTCACGGGGAGCATACGCAGTATTTT.

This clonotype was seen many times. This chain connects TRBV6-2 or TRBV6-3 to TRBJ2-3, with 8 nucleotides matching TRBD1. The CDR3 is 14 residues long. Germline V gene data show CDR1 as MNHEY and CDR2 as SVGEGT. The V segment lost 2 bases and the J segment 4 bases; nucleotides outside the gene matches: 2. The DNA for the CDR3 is TGTGCCAGCAGTTACGGACAGGGTGCAGATACGCAGTATTTT. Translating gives CASSYGQGADTQYF.

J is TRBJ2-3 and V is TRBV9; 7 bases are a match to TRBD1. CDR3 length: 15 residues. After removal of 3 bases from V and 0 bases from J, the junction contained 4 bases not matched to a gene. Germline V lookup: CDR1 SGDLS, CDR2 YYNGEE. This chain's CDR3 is CASSAWTGSTDTQYF. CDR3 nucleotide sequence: TGTGCCAGCAGCGCATGGACAGGAAGCACAGATACGCAGTATTTT. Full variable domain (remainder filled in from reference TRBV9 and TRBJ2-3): DSGVTQTPKHLITATGQRVTLRCSPRSGDLSVYWYQQSLDQGLQFLIQYYNGEERAKGNILERFSAQQFPDLHSELNLSSLELGDSALYFCASSAWTGSTDTQYFGPGTRLTVL.

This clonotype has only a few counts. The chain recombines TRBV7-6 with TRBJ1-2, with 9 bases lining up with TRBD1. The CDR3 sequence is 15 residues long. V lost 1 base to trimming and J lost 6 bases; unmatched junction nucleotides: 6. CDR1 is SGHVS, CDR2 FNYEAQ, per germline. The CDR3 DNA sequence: TGTGCCAGCAGCTTAGTACAGGGGGCTAAACATGGCTACACCTTC. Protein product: CASSLVQGAKHGYTF.

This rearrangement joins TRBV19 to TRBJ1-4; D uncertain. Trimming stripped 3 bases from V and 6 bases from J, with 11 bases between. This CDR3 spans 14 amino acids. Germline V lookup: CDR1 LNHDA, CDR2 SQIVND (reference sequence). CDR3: CASSMMSTYEKLFF. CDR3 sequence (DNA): TGTGCCAGTAGTATGATGTCTACCTATGAAAAACTGTTTTTT.

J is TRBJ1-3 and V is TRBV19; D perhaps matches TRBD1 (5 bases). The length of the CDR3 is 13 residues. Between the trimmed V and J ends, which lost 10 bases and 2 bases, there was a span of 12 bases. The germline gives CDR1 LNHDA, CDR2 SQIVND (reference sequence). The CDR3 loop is CAISQAPGNTIYF. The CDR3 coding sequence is TGTGCCATTTCACAGGCTCCTGGAAACACCATATATTTT.

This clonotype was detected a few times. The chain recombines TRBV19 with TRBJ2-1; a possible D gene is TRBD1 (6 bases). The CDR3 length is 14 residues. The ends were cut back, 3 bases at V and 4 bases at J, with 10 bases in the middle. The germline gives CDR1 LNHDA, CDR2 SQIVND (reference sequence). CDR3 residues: CASSMDSPYNEQFF. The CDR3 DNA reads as TGTGCCAGTAGTATGGACAGCCCGTACAATGAGCAGTTCTTC.